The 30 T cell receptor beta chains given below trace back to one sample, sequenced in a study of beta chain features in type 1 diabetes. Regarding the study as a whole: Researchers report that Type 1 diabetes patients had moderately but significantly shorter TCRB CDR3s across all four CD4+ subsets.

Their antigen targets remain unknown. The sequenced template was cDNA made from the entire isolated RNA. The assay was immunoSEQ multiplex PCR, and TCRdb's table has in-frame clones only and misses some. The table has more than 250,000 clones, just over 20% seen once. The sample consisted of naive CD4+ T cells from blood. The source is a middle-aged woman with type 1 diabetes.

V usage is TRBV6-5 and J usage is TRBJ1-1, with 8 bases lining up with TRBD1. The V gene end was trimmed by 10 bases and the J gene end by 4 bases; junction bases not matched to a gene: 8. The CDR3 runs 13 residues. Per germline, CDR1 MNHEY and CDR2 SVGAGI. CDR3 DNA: TGTGCCACTGTGGGACAGGAGGGCACTGAAGCTTTCTTT. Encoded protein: CATVGQEGTEAFF.

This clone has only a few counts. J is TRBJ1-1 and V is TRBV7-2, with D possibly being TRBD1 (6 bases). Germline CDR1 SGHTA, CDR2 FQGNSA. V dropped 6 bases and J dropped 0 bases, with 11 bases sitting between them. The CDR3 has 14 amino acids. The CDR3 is CASRWGLLNTEAFF. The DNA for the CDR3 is TGTGCCAGCAGGTGGGGGCTTTTGAACACTGAAGCTTTCTTT.

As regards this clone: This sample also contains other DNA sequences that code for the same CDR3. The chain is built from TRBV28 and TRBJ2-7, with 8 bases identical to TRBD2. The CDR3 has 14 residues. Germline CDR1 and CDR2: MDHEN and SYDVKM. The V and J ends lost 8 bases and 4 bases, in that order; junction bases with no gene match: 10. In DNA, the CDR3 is TGTGCCAGCTCCATCACGGGAGGGCCTTACGAGCAGTACTTC. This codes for CASSITGGPYEQYF. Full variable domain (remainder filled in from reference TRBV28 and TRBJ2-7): DVKVTQSSRYLVKRTGEKVFLECVQDMDHENMFWYRQDPGLGLRLIYFSYDVKMKEKGDIPEGYSVSREKKERFSLILESASTNQTSMYLCASSITGGPYEQYFGPGTRLTVT.

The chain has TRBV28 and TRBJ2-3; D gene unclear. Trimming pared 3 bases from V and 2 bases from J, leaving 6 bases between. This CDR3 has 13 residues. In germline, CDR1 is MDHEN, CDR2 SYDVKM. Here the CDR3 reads CASSFGNTDTQYF. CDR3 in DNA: TGTGCCAGCAGTTTCGGTAACACAGATACGCAGTATTTT.

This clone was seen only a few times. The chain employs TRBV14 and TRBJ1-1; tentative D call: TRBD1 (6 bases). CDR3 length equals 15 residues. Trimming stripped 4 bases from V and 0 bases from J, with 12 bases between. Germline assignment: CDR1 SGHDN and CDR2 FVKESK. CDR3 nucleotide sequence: TGTGCCAGCAGCCCTCCCGGGACAATGAACACTGAAGCTTTCTTT. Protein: CASSPPGTMNTEAFF.

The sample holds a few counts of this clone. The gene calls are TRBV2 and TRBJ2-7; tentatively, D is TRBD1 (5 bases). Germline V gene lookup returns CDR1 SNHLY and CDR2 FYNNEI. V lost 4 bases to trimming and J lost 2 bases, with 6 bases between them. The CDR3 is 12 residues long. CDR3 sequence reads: CASSGTTYEQYF. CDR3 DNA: TGTGCCAGCAGTGGGACAACCTACGAGCAGTACTTC. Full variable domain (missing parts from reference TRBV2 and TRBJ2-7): EPEVTQTPSHQVTQMGQEVILRCVPISNHLYFYWYRQILGQKVEFLVSFYNNEISEKSEIFDDQFSVERPDGSNFTLKIRSTKLEDSAMYFCASSGTTYEQYFGPGTRLTVT.

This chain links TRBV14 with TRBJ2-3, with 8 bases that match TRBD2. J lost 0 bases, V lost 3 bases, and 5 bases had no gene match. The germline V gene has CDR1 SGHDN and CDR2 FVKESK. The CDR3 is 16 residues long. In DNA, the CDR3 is TGTGCCAGCAGCCATCTCCTAGCGGGTAGCACAGATACGCAGTATTTT. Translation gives CASSHLLAGSTDTQYF.

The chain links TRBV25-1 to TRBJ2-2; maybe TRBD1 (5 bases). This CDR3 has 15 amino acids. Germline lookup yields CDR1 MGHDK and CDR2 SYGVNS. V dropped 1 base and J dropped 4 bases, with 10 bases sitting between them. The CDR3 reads CASSEFGHRTGELFF. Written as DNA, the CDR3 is TGTGCCAGCAGTGAATTCGGACACCGCACCGGGGAGCTGTTTTTT.

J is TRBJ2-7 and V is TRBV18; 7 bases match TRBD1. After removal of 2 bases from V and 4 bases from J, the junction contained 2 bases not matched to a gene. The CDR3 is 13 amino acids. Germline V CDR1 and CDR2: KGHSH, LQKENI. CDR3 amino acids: CASSPSQGYEQYF. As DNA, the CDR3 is TGTGCCAGCTCACCATCACAGGGGTACGAGCAGTACTTC.

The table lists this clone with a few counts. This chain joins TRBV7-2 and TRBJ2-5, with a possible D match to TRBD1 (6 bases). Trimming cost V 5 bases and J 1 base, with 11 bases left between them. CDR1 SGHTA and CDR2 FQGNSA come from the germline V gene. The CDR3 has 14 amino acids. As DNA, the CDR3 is TGTGCCAGCAGCCCGGGACAAAGCCAAGAGACCCAGTACTTC. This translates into CASSPGQSQETQYF.

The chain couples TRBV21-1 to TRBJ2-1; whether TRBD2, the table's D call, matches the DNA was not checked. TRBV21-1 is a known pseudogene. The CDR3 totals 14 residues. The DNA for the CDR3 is TGTGCCAGCAGCAAAGAAAGCGGGATCGGTGAGCAGTTCTTC. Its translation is CASSKESGIGEQFF.

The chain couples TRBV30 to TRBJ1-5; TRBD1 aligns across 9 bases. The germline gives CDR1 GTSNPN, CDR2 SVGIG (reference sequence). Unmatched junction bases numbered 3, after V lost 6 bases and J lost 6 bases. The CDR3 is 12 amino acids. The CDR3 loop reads CACETGGQPQHF. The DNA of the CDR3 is TGTGCCTGCGAGACAGGGGGTCAGCCCCAGCATTTT. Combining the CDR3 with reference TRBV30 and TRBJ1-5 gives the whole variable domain SQTIHQWPATLVQPVGSPLSLECTVEGTSNPNLYWYRQAAGRGLQLLFYSVGIGQISSEVPQNLSASRPQDRQFILSSKKLLLSDSGFYLCACETGGQPQHFGDGTRLSIL.

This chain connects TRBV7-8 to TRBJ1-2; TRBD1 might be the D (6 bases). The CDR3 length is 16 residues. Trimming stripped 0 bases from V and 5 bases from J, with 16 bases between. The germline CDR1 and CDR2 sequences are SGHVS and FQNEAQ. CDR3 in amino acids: CASSLAGGAKGYGYTF. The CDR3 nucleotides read TGTGCCAGCAGCTTAGCTGGGGGGGCCAAGGGGTATGGCTACACCTTC.

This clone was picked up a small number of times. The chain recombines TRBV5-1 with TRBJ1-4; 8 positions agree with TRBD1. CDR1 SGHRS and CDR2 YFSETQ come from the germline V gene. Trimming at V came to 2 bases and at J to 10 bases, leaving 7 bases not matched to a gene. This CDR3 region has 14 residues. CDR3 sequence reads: CASSFGQGDGKLFF. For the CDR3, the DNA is TGCGCCAGCAGCTTTGGACAGGGCGACGGAAAACTGTTTTTT.

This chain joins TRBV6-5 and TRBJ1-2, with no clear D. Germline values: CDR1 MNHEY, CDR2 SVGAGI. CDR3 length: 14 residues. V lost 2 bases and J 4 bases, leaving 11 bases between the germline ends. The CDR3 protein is CASSYGRQVYGYTF. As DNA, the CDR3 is TGTGCCAGCAGTTACGGGAGGCAGGTCTATGGCTACACCTTC.

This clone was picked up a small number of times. Written as DNA, the CDR3 is TGTGCCAGCAGTGAAATGTTAGCGGGATTGGAGCAGTTCTTC. It yields the protein CASSEMLAGLEQFF. This chain joins TRBV2 and TRBJ2-1, with 8 positions matching TRBD2. The V segment lost 2 bases and the J segment 10 bases; nucleotides outside the gene matches: 7. The CDR3 covers 14 residues. From germline, CDR1 is SNHLY and CDR2 FYNNEI.

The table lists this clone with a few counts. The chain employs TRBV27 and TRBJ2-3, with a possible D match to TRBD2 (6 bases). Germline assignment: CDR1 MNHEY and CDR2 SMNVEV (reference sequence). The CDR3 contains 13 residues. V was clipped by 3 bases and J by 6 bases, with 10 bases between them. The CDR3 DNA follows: TGTGCCAGCAGTTTCACGGGGGAGGATACGCAGTATTTT. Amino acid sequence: CASSFTGEDTQYF.

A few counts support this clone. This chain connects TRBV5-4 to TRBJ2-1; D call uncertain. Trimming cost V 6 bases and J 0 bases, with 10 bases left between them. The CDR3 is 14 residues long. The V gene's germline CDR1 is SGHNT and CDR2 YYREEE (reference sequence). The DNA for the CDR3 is TGTGCCAGCAACTTCTACAGCTCCTACAATGAGCAGTTCTTC. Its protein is CASNFYSSYNEQFF.

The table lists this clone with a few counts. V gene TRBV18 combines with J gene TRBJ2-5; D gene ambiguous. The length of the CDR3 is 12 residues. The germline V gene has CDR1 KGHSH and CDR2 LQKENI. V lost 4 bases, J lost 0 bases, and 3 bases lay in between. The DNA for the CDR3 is TGTGCCAGCTCACACTACCAAGAGACCCAGTACTTC. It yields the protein CASSHYQETQYF.

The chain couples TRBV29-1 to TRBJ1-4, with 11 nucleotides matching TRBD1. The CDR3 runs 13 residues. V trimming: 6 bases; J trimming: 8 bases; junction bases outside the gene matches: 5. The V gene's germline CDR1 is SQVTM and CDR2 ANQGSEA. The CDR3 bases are TGCAGCGTCGCTCGGACAGGGGGCGAAAAACTGTTTTTT. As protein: CSVARTGGEKLFF. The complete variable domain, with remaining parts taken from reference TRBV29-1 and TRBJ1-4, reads SAVISQKPSRDICQRGTSLTIQCQVDSQVTMMFWYRQQPGQSLTLIATANQGSEATYESGFVIDKFPISRPNLTFSTLTVSNMSPEDSSIYLCSVARTGGEKLFFGSGTQLSVL.

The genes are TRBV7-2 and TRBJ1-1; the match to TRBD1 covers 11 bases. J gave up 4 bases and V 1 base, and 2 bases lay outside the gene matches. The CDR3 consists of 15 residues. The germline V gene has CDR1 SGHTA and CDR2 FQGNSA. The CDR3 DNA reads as TGTGCCAGCAGCTTAGTTGGGACAGGGGGCACTGAAGCTTTCTTT. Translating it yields CASSLVGTGGTEAFF.

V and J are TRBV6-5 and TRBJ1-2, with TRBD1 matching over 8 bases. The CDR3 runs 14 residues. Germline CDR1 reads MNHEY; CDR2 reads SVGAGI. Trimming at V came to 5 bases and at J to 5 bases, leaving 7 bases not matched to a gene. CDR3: CASSLQGAEYGYTF. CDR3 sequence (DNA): TGTGCCAGCAGTCTTCAGGGGGCAGAGTATGGCTACACCTTC.

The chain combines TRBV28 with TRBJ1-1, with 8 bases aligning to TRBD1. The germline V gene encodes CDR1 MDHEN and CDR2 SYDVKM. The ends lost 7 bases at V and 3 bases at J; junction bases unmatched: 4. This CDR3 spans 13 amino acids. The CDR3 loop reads CASTQDRDTEAFF. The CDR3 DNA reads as TGTGCCAGCACCCAGGACAGGGACACTGAAGCTTTCTTT.

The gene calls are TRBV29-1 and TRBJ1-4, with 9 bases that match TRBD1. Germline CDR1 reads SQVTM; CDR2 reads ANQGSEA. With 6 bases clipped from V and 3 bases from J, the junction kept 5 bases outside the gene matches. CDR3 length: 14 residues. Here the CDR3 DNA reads TGCAGCGTCAAGGACAGGGGACCTAATGAAAAACTGTTTTTT. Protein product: CSVKDRGPNEKLFF.

The CDR3 bases are TGTGCCAGCAGCGCACAGGGGGCGTTGGCCGTCCTGACTTTC. Its translation is CASSAQGALAVLTF. The V gene is TRBV6-5, the J gene TRBJ2-6; 9 bases match TRBD1. V trimming: 6 bases; J trimming: 12 bases; junction bases outside the gene matches: 9. CDR3 size: 14 residues. The germline V gene has CDR1 MNHEY and CDR2 SVGAGI.

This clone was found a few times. CDR3 DNA: TGTGCCAGCTCACAGGGGGACGGAACCCAGTACTTC. Amino acid sequence: CASSQGDGTQYF. The V gene is TRBV18, the J gene TRBJ2-5; a weak D match, TRBD1 (6 bases). Trimming removed 4 bases at V and 8 bases at J, with 11 bases between. CDR3 length: 12 residues. Per the germline V gene, CDR1 is KGHSH and CDR2 is LQKENI.

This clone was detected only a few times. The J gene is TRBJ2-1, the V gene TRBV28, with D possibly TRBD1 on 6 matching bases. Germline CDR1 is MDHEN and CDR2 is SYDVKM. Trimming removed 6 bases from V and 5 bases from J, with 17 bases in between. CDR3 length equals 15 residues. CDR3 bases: TGTGCCAGCAGAACACAGGGAGAGGGAGACAATGAGCAGTTCTTC. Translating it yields CASRTQGEGDNEQFF.

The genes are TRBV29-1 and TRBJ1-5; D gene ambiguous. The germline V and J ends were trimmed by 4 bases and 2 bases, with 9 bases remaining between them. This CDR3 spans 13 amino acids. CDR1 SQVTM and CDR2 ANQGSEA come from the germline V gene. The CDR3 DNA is TGCAGCGTTGGCACAGAGCGCAATCAGCCCCAGCATTTT. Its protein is CSVGTERNQPQHF. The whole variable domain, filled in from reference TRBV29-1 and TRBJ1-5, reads SAVISQKPSRDICQRGTSLTIQCQVDSQVTMMFWYRQQPGQSLTLIATANQGSEATYESGFVIDKFPISRPNLTFSTLTVSNMSPEDSSIYLCSVGTERNQPQHFGDGTRLSIL.

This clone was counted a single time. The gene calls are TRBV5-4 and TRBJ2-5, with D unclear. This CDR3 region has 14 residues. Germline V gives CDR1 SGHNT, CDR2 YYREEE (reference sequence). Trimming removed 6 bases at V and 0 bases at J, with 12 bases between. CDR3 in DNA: TGTGCCAGCACCCTGGGCCGAAACCAAGAGACCCAGTACTTC. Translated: CASTLGRNQETQYF.

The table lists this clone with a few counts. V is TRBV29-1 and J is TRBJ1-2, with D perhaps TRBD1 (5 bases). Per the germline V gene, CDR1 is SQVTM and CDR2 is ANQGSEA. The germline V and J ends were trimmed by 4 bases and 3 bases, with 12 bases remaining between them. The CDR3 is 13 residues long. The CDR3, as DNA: TGCAGCGTTGGACAGCGGGGTGACTATGGCTACACCTTC. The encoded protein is CSVGQRGDYGYTF.